The 22 T cell receptor beta chains presented below share a single source sample, sequenced in a study of T-cell memory formation after mild COVID-19. TCRdb processed the 5' RACE reads anew with MiXCR; each CDR3 protein has one entry. The table shows a few hundred thousand distinct CDR3 sequences, with approximately 19% occurring only once. Sequenced input: PBMCs or a T cell subset sorted from them (not recorded which). Receptors were obtained from a man aged 18 to 29 who had mild COVID-19 (a few samples of this study predate the infection). Cell type and time point are not known.

V usage is TRBV7-9 and J usage is TRBJ1-2; TRBD1 aligns across 10 bases. V lost 5 bases to trimming and J lost 7 bases; unmatched junction nucleotides: 22. The CDR3 consists of 19 residues. From germline, CDR1 is SEHNR and CDR2 FQNEAQ (reference sequence). The CDR3 DNA reads TGTGCCAGCAGCCCACCGAACTACGGGACAGGGGCCTCTGGTGGTGGCTACACCTTC. It translates to CASSPPNYGTGASGGGYTF.

The chain uses TRBV6-1 and TRBJ2-3; D unresolved. Germline assignment: CDR1 MNHNS and CDR2 SASEGT. Trimming pared 1 base from V and 5 bases from J, leaving 7 bases between. The CDR3 length is 13 residues. CDR3 region: CASSEVVGDTQYF. As DNA, the CDR3 is TGTGCCAGCAGTGAAGTTGTGGGAGATACGCAGTATTTT.

This rearrangement joins TRBV4-1 to TRBJ2-5; 9 nucleotides agree with TRBD2. The germline gives CDR1 MGHRA, CDR2 YSYEKL. The trim removed 2 bases at V and 2 bases at J, leaving 3 bases unmatched. The CDR3 runs 15 residues. DNA of the CDR3: TGCGCCAGCAGCCAATTCGGACTAGCGCAAGAGACCCAGTACTTC. Its translation: CASSQFGLAQETQYF.

This chain connects TRBV7-9 to TRBJ2-5, with D unresolved. The CDR3 extends over 10 amino acids. With 3 bases removed from V and 5 bases from J, the gap between germline ends came to 1 base. CDR1 and CDR2 from the germline V gene are SEHNR and FQNEAQ (reference sequence). The CDR3 DNA follows: TGTGCCAGCAGCTTCGAGACCCAGTACTTC. Its translation: CASSFETQYF.

The V and J genes are TRBV2 and TRBJ2-7; D might be TRBD2 (6 bases). V was cut by 4 bases and J by 7 bases, with 20 bases left in between. This CDR3 spans 15 amino acids. Germline V lookup: CDR1 SNHLY, CDR2 FYNNEI. This CDR3 is CASSAAGRLWGEQYV. The CDR3, as DNA: TGTGCCAGCAGTGCGGCAGGGAGGCTTTGGGGGGAGCAGTACGTC.

This clonotype was seen repeatedly, ten times or more. CDR3 loop: CSAIPGGGSYEQYV. CDR3 DNA sequence: TGCAGTGCTATACCAGGCGGGGGCAGCTACGAGCAGTACGTC. The chain recombines TRBV20-1 with TRBJ2-7; D perhaps matches TRBD2 (7 bases). The CDR3 sequence is 14 residues long. The germline V gene has CDR1 DFQATT and CDR2 SNEGSKA (reference sequence). V was pared by 4 bases and J by 3 bases, with 16 bases between.

This clonotype turned up a few times. The chain carries TRBV27 and TRBJ1-6; 8 bases are a match to TRBD1. After removal of 4 bases from V and 1 base from J, the junction contained 9 bases not matched to a gene. There are 18 residues in the CDR3. Germline loops: CDR1 MNHEY, CDR2 SMNVEV (reference sequence). CDR3 DNA: TGTGCCAGCAGTTCTCGACAGGGGACAGAATCCTATAATTCACCCCTCCACTTT. Protein sequence: CASSSRQGTESYNSPLHF.

In this sample, this clonotype turned up a few times. The V call is TRBV11-2, the J call TRBJ2-2; the match to TRBD2 covers 12 bases. The trim removed 2 bases at V and 9 bases at J, leaving 4 bases unmatched. This CDR3 region has 15 residues. The germline CDR1 and CDR2 sequences are SGHAT and FQNNGV. CDR3 amino acids: CASSLPSGGARELFF. For the CDR3, the DNA is TGTGCCAGCAGCTTACCTAGCGGGGGGGCCCGGGAGCTGTTTTTT. The variable domain in full, with the rest retrieved from reference TRBV11-2 and TRBJ2-2, is EAGVAQSPRYKIIEKRQSVAFWCNPISGHATLYWYQQILGQGPKLLIQFQNNGVVDDSQLPKDRFSAERLKGVDSTLKIQPAKLEDSAVYLCASSLPSGGARELFFGEGSRLTVL.

This clonotype came up many times. The chain joins TRBV9 to TRBJ1-3; tentatively, D is TRBD1 (6 bases). CDR1 is SGDLS, CDR2 YYNGEE, per germline. This CDR3 comprises 19 residues. V was trimmed by 0 bases and J by 4 bases, leaving 23 bases between them. The CDR3, as DNA: TGTGCCAGCAGCGTAGTCGAGACCCCGGGACACCTCCGAGGAAACACCATATATTTT. Residues: CASSVVETPGHLRGNTIYF.

The gene calls are TRBV5-1 and TRBJ1-1; D not certain. Germline V gene data show CDR1 as SGHRS and CDR2 as YFSETQ. V lost 0 bases to trimming and J lost 6 bases, with 15 bases between them. This CDR3 comprises 15 residues. The CDR3 DNA sequence: TGCGCCAGCAGCTTGGTCTCTGGACGGGAGGCTGAAGCTTTCTTT. This gives the protein CASSLVSGREAEAFF.

The V and J genes are TRBV28 and TRBJ2-1, with D possibly being TRBD1 or TRBD2 (5 bases each). The CDR3 consists of 14 residues. Germline-derived CDR1 and CDR2 are MDHEN and SYDVKM. Trimming stripped 4 bases from V and 6 bases from J, with 13 bases between. CDR3 bases: TGTGCCAGCAGTTCCGGGACCCTTGTCAATGAGCAGTTCTTC. This gives the protein CASSSGTLVNEQFF.

This chain connects TRBV11-2 to TRBJ1-2, with D unresolved. V was cut by 8 bases and J by 2 bases, with 15 bases left in between. The CDR3 has 14 amino acids. Germline V lookup: CDR1 SGHAT, CDR2 FQNNGV. This chain's CDR3 is CASRRLKANYGYTF. The CDR3 DNA is TGTGCCAGCCGCCGCTTGAAAGCCAACTATGGCTACACCTTC.

The chain is built from TRBV4-3 and TRBJ1-5; D is perhaps TRBD1 (5 bases). Germline V CDR1 and CDR2: LGHNA, YSLEER. This CDR3 is 13 amino acids long. Trimming stripped 0 bases from V and 6 bases from J, with 6 bases between. CDR3 sequence (DNA): TGCGCCAGCAGCCAAGATCAGGGTCAGCCCCAGCATTTT. Translated: CASSQDQGQPQHF.

This clonotype has a handful of counts. CDR3 sequence reads: CASSDSAGGTEAFF. Here the CDR3 DNA reads TGCGCCAGCAGTGATAGTGCAGGGGGCACTGAAGCTTTCTTT. V and J are TRBV5-1 and TRBJ1-1; TRBD1 agrees at 7 bases. Trimming removed 5 bases from V and 4 bases from J; junction bases left unmatched: 8. The CDR3 sequence is 14 residues long. The germline CDR1 and CDR2 sequences are SGHRS and YFSETQ.

V usage is TRBV30 and J usage is TRBJ1-5, with D unclear. Germline assignment: CDR1 GTSNPN and CDR2 SVGIG (reference sequence). V dropped 2 bases and J dropped 0 bases, with 8 bases sitting between them. The CDR3 consists of 14 residues. The CDR3, as DNA: TGTGCCTGGAGTTACGGATATAGCAATCAGCCCCAGCATTTT. Its protein is CAWSYGYSNQPQHF.

The V and J genes are TRBV29-1 and TRBJ1-2; a weak D match, TRBD1 (5 bases). CDR1 and CDR2 (germline): SQVTM, ANQGSEA. The CDR3 length is 11 residues. Trimming pared 3 bases from V and 5 bases from J, leaving 7 bases between. CDR3 sequence (DNA): TGCAGCGTTGATGGGGGATATGGCTACACCTTC. It codes for CSVDGGYGYTF.

V is TRBV11-2 and J is TRBJ1-5; 7 bases are shared with TRBD1. The V gene end was trimmed by 4 bases and the J gene end by 0 bases; junction bases not matched to a gene: 15. The CDR3 is 19 amino acids. Germline V CDR1 and CDR2: SGHAT, FQNNGV. The CDR3 is CASSSFPGTVTYSNQPQHF. In DNA form, the CDR3 reads TGTGCCAGCAGCTCCTTTCCCGGGACAGTTACATATAGCAATCAGCCCCAGCATTTT.

The chain has TRBV20-1 and TRBJ1-2; 10 bases are a match to TRBD1. There are 14 residues in the CDR3. V shed 2 bases and J 6 bases; nucleotides not matched to a gene: 6. The germline V gene has CDR1 DFQATT and CDR2 SNEGSKA (reference sequence). The CDR3 reads CSARRGQGLHGYTF. CDR3 nucleotide sequence: TGCAGTGCTAGAAGGGGACAGGGGTTACATGGCTACACCTTC.

This clonotype was counted ten times or more. The chain joins TRBV5-1 to TRBJ2-1; D not certain. Germline assignment: CDR1 SGHRS and CDR2 YFSETQ. The CDR3 loop spans 12 amino acids. V gave up 0 bases and J gave up 7 bases, with 5 bases separating them. CDR3 nucleotide sequence: TGCGCCAGCAGCTTGGGCCGGAATGAGCAGTTCTTC. Residues: CASSLGRNEQFF.

The chain uses TRBV18 and TRBJ2-6, with D maybe TRBD1 (6 bases). The CDR3 is 17 amino acids. Germline CDR1 reads KGHSH; CDR2 reads LQKENI. Trimming took 3 bases from V and 1 from J, leaving 13 bases between them. The CDR3 nucleotides read TGTGCCAGCTCACCGGAGCAGGGGCGATCTGGGGCCAACGTCCTGACTTTC. Protein product: CASSPEQGRSGANVLTF.

As regards this clonotype: The conserved final phenylalanine or tryptophan is absent from the CDR3, which likely points to a read error. The V and J genes are TRBV29-1 and TRBJ2-7; 8 bases are a match to TRBD1. The germline V gene has CDR1 SQVTM and CDR2 ANQGSEA. The trim removed 0 bases at V and 5 bases at J, leaving 9 bases unmatched. The CDR3 is 15 amino acids. This CDR3 is CSVEDRTGSRDEQYL. The CDR3 nucleotides are TGCAGCGTTGAAGACCGGACAGGGAGTAGGGACGAGCAGTACTTG.

Only one count was recorded for this clonotype. This rearrangement joins TRBV12-3 or TRBV12-4 to TRBJ2-7; 7 nucleotides match TRBD2. The CDR3 is 15 amino acids. V lost 7 bases and J lost 1; bases outside the gene matches: 10. For the CDR3, the DNA is TGTGCCAGCAATAGAGCGGGGCGGCTATCCTACGAGCAGTACTTC. It specifies CASNRAGRLSYEQYF.